Listed below are T cell receptor beta chains from one sample, sequenced in a study of OX40 agonist ivuxolimab in advanced cancers. The method was immunoSEQ multiplex PCR; TCRdb's version includes in-frame clones alone and lacks a portion of them. The repertoire consists of approximately 12,000 clones, with 75% to 95% occurring once and the leading ten covering about 70%. This specimen consisted of CD4+ or CD8+ T cells sorted from blood, obtained in a trial of the OX40 agonist ivuxolimab. The receptors were gathered from an adult with an advanced solid tumor such as melanoma, head and neck, liver or kidney cancer. Each CDR3 is given with its conserved first and last residue. The D gene is left open where the match is weak. The size of a clone is reported for some rows only, either as once, few or many, or as a class for expanded clones.

NA,TRBV9,NA,TRBJ2-3,TGTGCCAGCAGCGTAGTGGAGCTCCTTAGCACAGATACGCAGTATTTT,CASSVVELLSTDTQYF
NA,TRBV7-7,NA,TRBJ2-5,TGTGCCAGCAGCCTTGGGGGGGCTATTGAGACCCAGTACTTC,CASSLGGAIETQYF
NA,TRBV13,NA,TRBJ2-7,TGTGCCAGCAGCTCAAGGGACCTCTCCTACGAGCAGTACTTC,CASSSRDLSYEQYF
NA,TRBV6-5,NA,TRBJ2-5,TGTGCCATCAGGGGGGACAGTCAAGAGACCCAGTACTTC,CAIRGDSQETQYF
NA,TRBV9,NA,TRBJ1-1,TGTGCCAGCAGCAAACTACAGCAGGTGTGGAACACTGAAGCTTTCTTT,CASSKLQQVWNTEAFF
NA,TRBV11-3,NA,TRBJ2-7,TGTGCCAGCAGCTTGTTATACGGCGAGCAGTACTTC,CASSLLYGEQYF
NA,TRBV30,NA,TRBJ1-3,TGTGCCTGGAAGGCTGCTGGAAACACCATATATTTT,CAWKAAGNTIYF
NA,TRBV6-6,NA,TRBJ1-5,TGTGCCACTACAGAGTCCAATCAGCCCCAGCATTTT,CATTESNQPQHF
NA,TRBV5-4,NA,TRBJ2-3,TGTGCCAGCAGCTTGGGGACCACAGATACGCAGTATTTT,CASSLGTTDTQYF
NA,TRBV9,NA,TRBJ2-1,TGTGCCAGCAGCAAGGGACTCCCTGGAGACAATGAGCAGTTCTTC,CASSKGLPGDNEQFF
NA,TRBV7-9,NA,TRBJ2-5,TGTGCCAGCAGCCTAGAGGGCAGGGACTTTTACCGGGGGTCGCAGACCCAGTACTTC,CASSLEGRDFYRGSQTQYF
NA,TRBV11-2,NA,TRBJ2-1,TGTGCCAGCAGCTGGGCGGCCGCGCACAATGAGCAGTTCTTC,CASSWAAAHNEQFF
NA,TRBV18,TRBD1,TRBJ1-1,TGTGCCAGCTCACCACCGGGACAGCTATACACTGAAGCTTTCTTT,CASSPPGQLYTEAFF
NA,TRBV7-9,NA,TRBJ2-7,TGTGCCAGCAGCTTATCCTACTCCTACGAGCAGTACTTC,CASSLSYSYEQYF
NA,TRBV7-6,NA,TRBJ2-7,TGTGCCAGCAGCCCGGGACGGGGAACCTACGAGCAGTACTTC,CASSPGRGTYEQYF
NA,TRBV5-6,TRBD2,TRBJ2-7,TGTGCCAGCAGCTTAGCGGGACCCTACGAGCAGTACTTC,CASSLAGPYEQYF
NA,TRBV4-3,NA,TRBJ2-1,TGCGCCAGCAGTCCCGGGACGCCCGTTAACAATGAGCAGTTCTTC,CASSPGTPVNNEQFF
NA,TRBV29-1,NA,TRBJ2-7,TGCAGCGCCTACTCAGTCCAATCCTACGAGCAGTACTTC,CSAYSVQSYEQYF
NA,TRBV10-2,TRBD2,TRBJ2-2,TGCGCCAGCAGTGATTTGAGACTAGCGGGCCCCGGGGAGCTGTTTTTT,CASSDLRLAGPGELFF
NA,TRBV7-9,NA,TRBJ2-1,TGTGCCAGCAGCTTAGGACAGAATGAGCAGTTCTTC,CASSLGQNEQFF
NA,TRBV2,NA,TRBJ1-5,TGTGCCAGCAAGGAGGAGAATCAGCCCCAGCATTTT,CASKEENQPQHF
NA,TRBV2,NA,TRBJ2-1,TGTGCCAGCAGTGGGGCCCACAATGAGCAGTTCTTC,CASSGAHNEQFF
NA,TRBV7-2,TRBD2,TRBJ2-3,TGTGCCAGCAGCGACGATAGCGGGGGGACAGATACGCAGTATTTT,CASSDDSGGTDTQYF
NA,TRBV4-1,NA,TRBJ1-2,TGCGCCAGCAGCCTCGTCCAGCCAGGAGACTATGGCTACACCTTC,CASSLVQPGDYGYTF
NA,TRBV5-4,TRBD2,TRBJ2-7,TGTGCCAGCAGCCCCACGGGGGGGCTTAGCGAGCAGTACTTC,CASSPTGGLSEQYF
NA,TRBV11-3,TRBD1,TRBJ2-7,TGTGCCAGCAGCCAGGGGACAGGGCTCTCCTACGAGCAGTACTTC,CASSQGTGLSYEQYF
once,TRBV15,NA,TRBJ2-2,TGTGCCACCAGCAGATACAGAGCCGGGGCGGACACCGGGGAGCTGTTTTTT,CATSRYRAGADTGELFF
NA,TRBV5-1,TRBD1,TRBJ2-7,TGCGCCAGCAGCCCGACCGGGACAGGGCATATCGAGCAGTACTTC,CASSPTGTGHIEQYF
NA,TRBV27,NA,TRBJ1-6,TGTGCCAGCAGTTTAGTGGGCTCCTATAATTCACCCCTCCACTTT,CASSLVGSYNSPLHF
once,TRBV4-3,TRBD1,TRBJ1-1,TGCGCCAGCAGCCAATCCCGGACAGGCCACACTGAAGCTTTCTTT,CASSQSRTGHTEAFF
NA,TRBV5-1,TRBD1,TRBJ2-1,TGCGCCAGCAGTTCTAACCCGGGACAGGGTATGGATGAGCAGTTCTTC,CASSSNPGQGMDEQFF
NA,TRBV4-3,NA,TRBJ2-7,TGCGCCAGCAGCCAGTATACAGGTCCATCCTACGAGCAGTACTTC,CASSQYTGPSYEQYF
NA,TRBV2,TRBD1,TRBJ1-3,TGTGCCAGCCGACAGGGGAGGGACACCATATATTTT,CASRQGRDTIYF
NA,TRBV29-1,NA,TRBJ2-5,TGCAGCGTTGAAGGACAGGTGGCGTCCCAGTACTTC,CSVEGQVASQYF
few,TRBV6-5,NA,TRBJ2-1,TGTGCCAGCAGTTACTCGGGGCGGATGAATGAGCAGTTCTTC,CASSYSGRMNEQFF
NA,TRBV7-8,TRBD2,TRBJ2-1,TGTGCCAGCAGCTGGGGACTAGCGGGGGGTTCCTACAATGAGCAGTTCTTC,CASSWGLAGGSYNEQFF
NA,TRBV6-1,NA,TRBJ2-7,TGTGCCAGCAGTGAGGGGGTGAGTCGCCCCTACGAGCAGTACTTC,CASSEGVSRPYEQYF
NA,TRBV4-1,NA,TRBJ2-7,TGCGCCAGCAGCCAAGGACAGGCTGGGGCCTACGAGCAGTACTTC,CASSQGQAGAYEQYF
NA,TRBV25-1,NA,TRBJ1-3,TGTGCCAGCAGTGTGTACGACTCTGGAAACACCATATATTTT,CASSVYDSGNTIYF
few,TRBV18,TRBD2,TRBJ2-7,TGTGCCAGCTCATCAACGCCTAGCGGGAGTTACGAGCAGTACTTC,CASSSTPSGSYEQYF
NA,TRBV5-6,NA,TRBJ2-7,TGTGCCAGCAGCTTGAGTCAGCTCTACGAGCAGTACTTC,CASSLSQLYEQYF
NA,TRBV9,NA,TRBJ2-1,TGTGCCAGCAGCGTAGGGGTGAGCTCCTACAATGAGCAGTTCTTC,CASSVGVSSYNEQFF
once,TRBV9,NA,TRBJ1-1,TGTGCCAGCAGCCCGACCGGGGGGGCATCCACTGAAGCTTTCTTT,CASSPTGGASTEAFF
NA,TRBV11-2,NA,TRBJ2-1,TGTGCCAGCAGCTTAGCGGGAAGCTTCTATGAGCAGTTCTTC,CASSLAGSFYEQFF
NA,TRBV5-5,NA,TRBJ2-7,TGTGCCAGCAGCTTGGTTTCAGGGTTGAGCTCCTACGAGCAGTACTTC,CASSLVSGLSSYEQYF
NA,TRBV10-3,NA,TRBJ2-7,TGTGCCATCAGAAGAACGGTAAACTCCTACGAGCAGTACTTC,CAIRRTVNSYEQYF
NA,TRBV10-2,NA,TRBJ2-3,TGCGCCAGCGTGATGGCAGATACGCAGTATTTT,CASVMADTQYF
NA,TRBV2,NA,TRBJ1-2,TGTGCCAGCAGAACGGAGTTGCATGGCTACACCTTC,CASRTELHGYTF
NA,TRBV21-1,NA,TRBJ1-5,TGTGCCAGCAGCAAAGAGGACGGAGGGCATAGCAATCAGCCCCAGCATTTT,CASSKEDGGHSNQPQHF
NA,TRBV4-3,NA,TRBJ1-2,TGCGCCAGCAGCCAAGGTCGCGTGGGTGGCTACACCTTC,CASSQGRVGGYTF
NA,TRBV5-4,NA,TRBJ2-5,TGTGCCAGCAGCTTTTCGGCCCCAGGGACCCAGTACTTC,CASSFSAPGTQYF
NA,TRBV11-2,TRBD1,TRBJ2-7,TGTGCCAGCAGCTTGCTCAGGGGGCACGAGCAGTACTTC,CASSLLRGHEQYF
few,TRBV19,NA,TRBJ2-2,TGTGCCACGCAGGGGGGGACGGACACCGGGGAGCTGTTTTTT,CATQGGTDTGELFF
few,TRBV19,NA,TRBJ1-1,TGTGCCAGTAGTACCCCCAGTGAGAACACTGAAGCTTTCTTT,CASSTPSENTEAFF
NA,TRBV10-3,NA,TRBJ2-5,TGTGCCATCAGTGGTGGGGGAAGGGAGACCCAGTACTTC,CAISGGGRETQYF
NA,TRBV10-1,TRBD1,TRBJ2-4,TGCGCCAGCAGAGGCTCGAGACAGGGGATGTGCAAAAACATTCAGTACTTC,CASRGSRQGMCKNIQYF
NA,TRBV7-9,TRBD1,TRBJ1-2,TGTGTCAGCAGCTCCTCGGGACAGGGGCCGAGGGGCTATGGCTACACCTTC,CVSSSSGQGPRGYGYTF
NA,TRBV5-1,NA,TRBJ1-5,TGCGCCAGCAGCTCCCATTTAAATCAGCCCCAGCATTTT,CASSSHLNQPQHF
NA,TRBV7-6,NA,TRBJ2-1,TGTGCCAGCAGCTTGTTCCCGGGGGTCTACAATGAGCAGTTCTTC,CASSLFPGVYNEQFF